A selection of T cell receptor beta chains follows, all from one sample in a study of PD-1 blockade in mismatch repair-deficient tumors. The data were produced by immunoSEQ multiplex PCR, yet TCRdb's version contains in-frame clones alone and is incomplete. Among over 20,000 clones listed, nearly 85% were seen once. The material sequenced was peripheral blood, taken 12 weeks after starting pembrolizumab. The receptors were gathered from an adult with mismatch repair-deficient cancer. Each CDR3 is given with its conserved first and last residue. Fields, in order: D gene, J gene, V gene, clone size, CDR3 DNA, CDR3 protein. The D gene is left open where the match is weak. Rows give clone size only sometimes, using once, few, many, or a class for an expanded clone.

d_gene: -
j_gene: TRBJ2-3
v_gene: TRBV5-3
abundance: -
CDR3nt: TGTGCCAGAAGTTCCGGGACCCTTCCTCTAAGGGCAGATACGCAGTATTTT
CDR3aa: CARSSGTLPLRADTQYF

d_gene: TRBD1
j_gene: TRBJ1-1
v_gene: TRBV7-9
abundance: once
CDR3nt: TGTGCCAGCAGCTTAACCGGACAGGGTGGGGCTGAAGCTTTCTTT
CDR3aa: CASSLTGQGGAEAFF

d_gene: TRBD2
j_gene: TRBJ2-7
v_gene: TRBV5-4
abundance: -
CDR3nt: TGTGCCAGCAGTAGCGGGAGATATGGGTACGAGCAGTACTTC
CDR3aa: CASSSGRYGYEQYF

d_gene: TRBD2
j_gene: TRBJ2-1
v_gene: TRBV29-1
abundance: -
CDR3nt: TGCAGCGTTGAATCTTTCGGGACTATCCACAATGAGCAGTTCTTC
CDR3aa: CSVESFGTIHNEQFF

d_gene: -
j_gene: TRBJ2-3
v_gene: TRBV5-1
abundance: once
CDR3nt: TGCGCCAGCAGCTCGGGCCCCCCATGGGCGCAGTATTTT
CDR3aa: CASSSGPPWAQYF

d_gene: -
j_gene: TRBJ2-7
v_gene: TRBV6-5
abundance: few
CDR3nt: TGTGCCAGCAGTTACTTAGGCGGCTACGAGCAGTACTTC
CDR3aa: CASSYLGGYEQYF

d_gene: TRBD1
j_gene: TRBJ2-1
v_gene: TRBV5-4
abundance: -
CDR3nt: TGTGCCAGCAGCCAAGGACAGGGTATCTACAATGAGCAGTTCTTC
CDR3aa: CASSQGQGIYNEQFF

d_gene: -
j_gene: TRBJ2-3
v_gene: TRBV5-4
abundance: -
CDR3nt: TGTGCCAGCAGCTCCCCCAGAGGAGGAGATACGCAGTATTTT
CDR3aa: CASSSPRGGDTQYF

d_gene: -
j_gene: TRBJ2-5
v_gene: TRBV9
abundance: -
CDR3nt: TGTGCCAGCAGCGGCCGGGGAAGGAGGGAGACCCAGTACTTC
CDR3aa: CASSGRGRRETQYF

d_gene: -
j_gene: TRBJ2-4
v_gene: TRBV6-4
abundance: -
CDR3nt: TGTGCCAGCAGGACACAGGGTTGGTCCAAAAACATTCAGTACTTC
CDR3aa: CASRTQGWSKNIQYF

d_gene: TRBD2
j_gene: TRBJ2-1
v_gene: TRBV19
abundance: once
CDR3nt: TGTGCCAGTAAGAGGTTTGGCCTAGCGGGGGACAATGAGCAGTTCTTC
CDR3aa: CASKRFGLAGDNEQFF

d_gene: TRBD1
j_gene: TRBJ2-7
v_gene: TRBV10-3
abundance: -
CDR3nt: TGTGCCATCAGCCCCTCCCAGGGGGCGGTGTACGAGCAGTACTTC
CDR3aa: CAISPSQGAVYEQYF

d_gene: -
j_gene: TRBJ1-5
v_gene: TRBV10-3
abundance: -
CDR3nt: TGTGCCATCAGCAGGCAGGGAGGAGTGAATCAGCCCCAGCATTTT
CDR3aa: CAISRQGGVNQPQHF

d_gene: -
j_gene: TRBJ2-5
v_gene: TRBV10-1
abundance: -
CDR3nt: TGCGCCAGCTTATCAGCGAGAGTGGGAGGCGAGACCCAGTACTTC
CDR3aa: CASLSARVGGETQYF

d_gene: TRBD1
j_gene: TRBJ1-4
v_gene: TRBV28
abundance: -
CDR3nt: TGTGCCAGCAGTTTGGGAGGGGGCGCTTATGAAAAACTGTTTTTT
CDR3aa: CASSLGGGAYEKLFF

d_gene: -
j_gene: TRBJ2-7
v_gene: TRBV30
abundance: -
CDR3nt: TGTGCCTGGTGTCACCGGGACCGAGGATTCTACGAGCAGTACTTC
CDR3aa: CAWCHRDRGFYEQYF

d_gene: -
j_gene: TRBJ2-3
v_gene: TRBV29-1
abundance: -
CDR3nt: TGCAGTGGACAATTCACAGATACGCAGTATTTT
CDR3aa: CSGQFTDTQYF

d_gene: -
j_gene: TRBJ1-1
v_gene: TRBV19
abundance: -
CDR3nt: TGTGCCAGTGTAGCCGCGGGGCACGGGGTGGGCACTGAAGCTTTCTTT
CDR3aa: CASVAAGHGVGTEAFF

d_gene: TRBD1
j_gene: TRBJ2-2
v_gene: TRBV6-4
abundance: few
CDR3nt: TGTGCCAGCAGTACCGGGACAGGGGGCACCGGGGAGCTGTTTTTT
CDR3aa: CASSTGTGGTGELFF

d_gene: TRBD2
j_gene: TRBJ2-1
v_gene: TRBV9
abundance: -
CDR3nt: TGTGCCAGCAGCGTGCACCTAGCGGAGGCCTACAATGAGCAGTTCTTC
CDR3aa: CASSVHLAEAYNEQFF

d_gene: -
j_gene: TRBJ2-7
v_gene: TRBV2
abundance: -
CDR3nt: TGTGCCAGCAGGGTCACTCAGGAGCAGTACTTC
CDR3aa: CASRVTQEQYF

d_gene: -
j_gene: TRBJ1-5
v_gene: TRBV6-5
abundance: once
CDR3nt: TGTGCCAGCAGACAGGACGGGAATCAGCCCCAGCATTTT
CDR3aa: CASRQDGNQPQHF

d_gene: -
j_gene: TRBJ2-1
v_gene: TRBV7-6
abundance: -
CDR3nt: TGTGCCAGCGGGGCCACCGAGACCTCCTACAATGAGCAGTTCTTC
CDR3aa: CASGATETSYNEQFF

d_gene: -
j_gene: TRBJ2-7
v_gene: TRBV25-1
abundance: few
CDR3nt: TGTGCCAGCATCGAGGGGGAGCAGTACTTC
CDR3aa: CASIEGEQYF

d_gene: -
j_gene: TRBJ1-2
v_gene: TRBV5-1
abundance: -
CDR3nt: TGCGCCAGTTCGAAGGACAAGGACTATGGCTACACCTTC
CDR3aa: CASSKDKDYGYTF

d_gene: TRBD1
j_gene: TRBJ2-5
v_gene: TRBV14
abundance: once
CDR3nt: TGTGCCAGCAGCCACTCCGACAGGGAAGAGACCCAGTACTTC
CDR3aa: CASSHSDREETQYF

d_gene: TRBD2
j_gene: TRBJ2-3
v_gene: TRBV5-1
abundance: -
CDR3nt: TGCGCCAGCAGTCCAGCTCAATCGGGGGGTACGCAGTATTTT
CDR3aa: CASSPAQSGGTQYF

d_gene: -
j_gene: TRBJ2-3
v_gene: TRBV9
abundance: -
CDR3nt: TGTGCCAGCAGCGTAGCCACAGGGGATACGCAGTATTTT
CDR3aa: CASSVATGDTQYF

d_gene: TRBD2
j_gene: TRBJ2-2
v_gene: TRBV12-5
abundance: -
CDR3nt: TGTGCTAGTGGTCCCAGTCCAGCGGGACCCACCGGGGAGCTGTTTTTT
CDR3aa: CASGPSPAGPTGELFF

d_gene: -
j_gene: TRBJ2-7
v_gene: TRBV5-1
abundance: -
CDR3nt: TGCGCCAGCAGCTTACAGTTCCCCTACGAGCAGTACTTC
CDR3aa: CASSLQFPYEQYF

d_gene: -
j_gene: TRBJ1-1
v_gene: TRBV18
abundance: -
CDR3nt: TGTGCCAGCTCGTTGATTACTGAAGCTTTCTTT
CDR3aa: CASSLITEAFF

d_gene: TRBD1
j_gene: TRBJ2-3
v_gene: TRBV6-5
abundance: -
CDR3nt: TGTGCCAGCAGTTACTCGACCGGGACAGGCGCAGATACGCAGTATTTT
CDR3aa: CASSYSTGTGADTQYF

d_gene: -
j_gene: TRBJ2-2
v_gene: TRBV2
abundance: -
CDR3nt: TGTGCCAGCACCATAAGAGGGAGAGCGATCGGGGAGCTGTTTTTT
CDR3aa: CASTIRGRAIGELFF

d_gene: -
j_gene: TRBJ1-2
v_gene: TRBV7-2
abundance: -
CDR3nt: TGTGCCAGCAGTTTTACGACAGAGGGCTATGGCTACACCTTC
CDR3aa: CASSFTTEGYGYTF

d_gene: TRBD2
j_gene: TRBJ2-3
v_gene: TRBV2
abundance: -
CDR3nt: TGTGCCAGCAGTGCGGGAGGCGGCACAGATACGCAGTATTTT
CDR3aa: CASSAGGGTDTQYF

d_gene: -
j_gene: TRBJ2-2
v_gene: TRBV19
abundance: -
CDR3nt: TGTGCCAGTAGAAAGGCGGGCACGAACACCGGGGAGCTGTTTTTT
CDR3aa: CASRKAGTNTGELFF

d_gene: -
j_gene: TRBJ2-1
v_gene: TRBV19
abundance: -
CDR3nt: TGTGCCAGTAGTATATCGGGGTTCAGCTACAATGAGCAGTTCTTC
CDR3aa: CASSISGFSYNEQFF

d_gene: -
j_gene: TRBJ2-5
v_gene: TRBV5-1
abundance: -
CDR3nt: TGCGCCAGCAGCGGTGGGGAGACCCAGTACTTC
CDR3aa: CASSGGETQYF

d_gene: -
j_gene: TRBJ2-7
v_gene: TRBV27
abundance: medium-sized
CDR3nt: TGTGCCAGCAGTCCTACGGCCCAAACCGAGCAGTACTTC
CDR3aa: CASSPTAQTEQYF

d_gene: TRBD1
j_gene: TRBJ1-2
v_gene: TRBV6-5
abundance: few
CDR3nt: TGTGCCAGCAGTTACGGACAGGGGGCCAACTATGGCTACACCTTC
CDR3aa: CASSYGQGANYGYTF